This T cell receptor beta chain was recovered during a study of cytomegalovirus exposure and HLA in healthy donors. There were likely unrecorded immune exposures, though donors were nominally healthy when sampled. In germline, CDR1 is SGHDT, CDR2 YYEEEE. V shed 4 bases and J shed 1 base, with 14 bases lying between them. This CDR3 contains 15 residues. PCR employed 60 Vbeta and 13 Jbeta primers. TCRdb keeps only in-frame clones here, not all; method: immunoSEQ multiplex PCR. Of approximately 170,000 clones in the sample, 70% to 75% are singletons; the top ten hold approximately 4.4%. Comments on this clone: The antigen remains undetermined.

Study results and limitations: V segments that were indistinguishable, TRBV6-2 and TRBV6-3 among them, were omitted from analysis. In a later analysis, donors in an Asian-associated ancestry cluster reportedly had fewer N-insertions in productive TCRs than the cohort mean.

This sequence was found in a man younger than 30 in good health and CMV-seropositive. The J gene is TRBJ1-1, the V gene TRBV5-6; D is unresolved. The sequenced sample consisted of PBMCs. The CDR3 sequence is CASSRVEGWNTEAFF. CDR3 bases: TGTGCCAGCAGCCGAGTTGAGGGCTGGAACACTGAAGCTTTCTTT.